The rows below give T cell receptor beta chains drawn from one sample of a study of T cell repertoires in cytomegalovirus infection. Their target antigens are unknown. From the reads, TCRdb called clonotypes with MiXCR, one entry per CDR3 protein. The sample includes 450,000 to 650,000 distinct CDR3 sequences, about 40% seen only once; the top ten take more than 40%. Sequencing was performed on cultured PBMCs, taken from culture after CMV antigen stimulation. The receptors come from a human donor in good health (CMV status not recorded). Some clones in this sample may be carry-over from other donors' samples. Each CDR3 is given with its conserved first and last residue. The D gene is left open where the match is weak. Rows may omit the clone size; those that give it use once, few, many or a size class.

cdr3_length,d_call,j_call,clone_size,v_call,cdr3_aa,cdr3_nt
21,TRBD1,TRBJ1-3,few,TRBV27,CASESAGTDPKDCGPGNTIYF,TGTGCCAGCGAAAGCGCGGGGACAGATCCAAAGGACTGTGGCCCGGGAAACACCATATATTTT
14,-,TRBJ1-3,few,TRBV11-2,CASSFGGYGNTIYF,TGTGCCAGCAGCTTTGGGGGGTACGGAAACACCATATATTTT
16,-,TRBJ2-3,few,TRBV12-3/TRBV12-4,CASRETTSVITDTQYF,TGTGCCAGCAGGGAAACGACTAGTGTGATTACAGATACGCAGTATTTT
14,TRBD1,TRBJ2-7,few,TRBV6-1,CASNRDRVSYEQYF,TGTGCCAGCAACCGGGACAGAGTCTCCTACGAGCAGTACTTC
14,-,TRBJ2-1,-,TRBV12-3/TRBV12-4,CASSQTFTYNEQFF,TGTGCCAGCAGCCAAACCTTTACCTACAATGAGCAGTTCTTC
18,-,TRBJ2-3,-,TRBV6-5,CASSYSNLDLRDADTQYF,TGTGCCAGCAGTTACTCCAACCTGGACCTGCGAGATGCAGATACGCAGTATTTT
16,-,TRBJ1-4,-,TRBV7-6,CASSPSAGGFNEKLFF,TGTGCCAGCAGCCCCTCGGCAGGAGGCTTTAATGAAAAACTGTTTTTT
14,-,TRBJ1-4,-,TRBV7-2,CASTKDRFNEKLFF,TGTGCCAGCACTAAGGACCGCTTTAATGAAAAACTGTTTTTT
15,TRBD1,TRBJ2-7,few,TRBV7-6,CATQLQPEAGGEQYF,TGTGCCACCCAACTCCAACCCGAGGCAGGGGGCGAGCAGTACTTC
15,-,TRBJ1-2,-,TRBV6-6,CASSYSGTNNYGYTF,TGTGCCAGCAGTTACTCCGGGACAAATAACTATGGCTACACCTTC
16,-,TRBJ2-3,-,TRBV5-4,CASSRGTAKSTDTQYF,TGTGCCAGCAGCCGCGGGACAGCTAAAAGCACAGATACGCAGTATTTT
15,TRBD2,TRBJ2-3,-,TRBV7-2,CASSLGGLAGGRQYF,TGTGCCAGCAGCTTAGGTGGACTAGCGGGGGGGCGTCAGTATTTT
16,-,TRBJ2-7,-,TRBV28,CASSPNRSLRGYEQYF,TGTGCCAGCAGTCCGAATAGGTCGCTGCGGGGCTACGAGCAGTACTTC
16,-,TRBJ2-1,-,TRBV19,CASSMGWTAEGDEQFF,TGTGCCAGTAGTATGGGCTGGACAGCCGAGGGGGATGAGCAGTTCTTC
14,-,TRBJ1-2,-,TRBV2,CASSAGSGNYGYTF,TGTGCCAGCAGTGCCGGGTCCGGAAACTATGGCTACACCTTC
13,TRBD1,TRBJ1-2,-,TRBV20-1,CSARGQGANGYTF,TGCAGTGCTAGAGGCCAGGGGGCAAATGGCTACACCTTC
18,TRBD2,TRBJ2-4,few,TRBV7-6,CASSFPTSGGLAKNIQYF,TGTGCCAGCAGCTTTCCGACTAGCGGGGGATTAGCCAAAAACATTCAGTACTTC
15,TRBD1,TRBJ2-1,-,TRBV6-1,CASSAPGQGLFEQFF,TGTGCCAGCAGTGCACCGGGACAGGGGCTATTTGAGCAGTTCTTC
15,-,TRBJ2-1,many,TRBV7-2,CASSLGGGGINEQFF,TGTGCCAGCAGCTTAGGAGGCGGGGGCATCAATGAGCAGTTCTTC
18,-,TRBJ2-1,-,TRBV7-6,CASSLVVWAGRWGNEQFF,TGTGCCAGCAGCTTAGTCGTTTGGGCGGGGCGGTGGGGCAATGAGCAGTTCTTC
15,TRBD1,TRBJ2-7,-,TRBV19,CASSSKGQGAYEQYF,TGTGCCAGTAGTAGTAAGGGACAGGGGGCTTACGAGCAGTACTTC
17,-,TRBJ1-2,few,TRBV6-5,CASRPYTGQPKNYGYTF,TGTGCCAGCAGACCATACACCGGACAGCCAAAAAACTATGGCTACACCTTC
14,TRBD2,TRBJ2-1,-,TRBV12-3/TRBV12-4,CASSGGGRFNEQFF,TGTGCCAGCAGTGGCGGGGGGCGTTTCAATGAGCAGTTCTTC
18,TRBD2,TRBJ2-1,few,TRBV7-2,CASSLSGLAGVGPGEQFF,TGTGCCAGCAGCTTAAGTGGTCTAGCGGGAGTTGGACCCGGTGAGCAGTTCTTC
13,-,TRBJ1-1,-,TRBV6-1,CASSYTGTPEAFF,TGTGCCAGCAGTTATACAGGGACCCCTGAAGCTTTCTTT
15,TRBD1,TRBJ1-6,-,TRBV6-5,CASSDQDRGGSPLHF,TGTGCCAGCAGTGATCAGGACAGGGGGGGATCACCCCTCCACTTT
16,TRBD2,TRBJ2-7,once,TRBV11-2,CASSLVDASGSYEQYF,TGTGCCAGCAGCTTAGTAGATGCTAGCGGGAGTTACGAGCAGTACTTC
14,-,TRBJ2-1,-,TRBV5-1,CASSSAFSYNEQFF,TGCGCCAGCAGCTCAGCATTCTCCTACAATGAGCAGTTCTTC
15,-,TRBJ1-1,once,TRBV5-1,CASSLVYSGNTEAFF,TGCGCCAGCAGCTTGGTTTACTCGGGGAACACTGAAGCTTTCTTT
18,TRBD2,TRBJ2-3,-,TRBV20-1,CSARDTSGSSGGTDTQYF,TGCAGTGCTAGAGATACTAGCGGGAGCTCTGGCGGCACAGATACGCAGTATTTT
13,TRBD1,TRBJ1-4,-,TRBV2,CASGGQGHEKLFF,TGTGCCAGTGGAGGACAGGGTCATGAAAAACTGTTTTTT
14,-,TRBJ1-1,-,TRBV11-2,CASSLSSVNTEAFF,TGTGCCAGCAGCTTATCATCGGTTAACACTGAAGCTTTCTTT
14,-,TRBJ1-1,-,TRBV4-1,CASSQEKGNTEAFF,TGCGCCAGCAGCCAAGAAAAGGGGAACACTGAAGCTTTCTTT
12,-,TRBJ1-1,-,TRBV7-4,CASSQVLTEAFF,TGTGCCAGCAGCCAAGTACTCACTGAAGCTTTCTTT
14,-,TRBJ2-7,-,TRBV12-5,CASGPRDAAYEQYF,TGTGCTAGTGGTCCCCGGGACGCAGCCTACGAGCAGTACTTC
15,-,TRBJ2-7,-,TRBV18,CASSPSGDFSYEQYF,TGTGCCAGCTCACCCTCGGGGGACTTCTCCTACGAGCAGTACTTC
9,-,TRBJ1-4,-,TRBV27,CARVGRLFF,TGTGCCAGAGTCGGTCGACTGTTTTTT
15,-,TRBJ2-5,few,TRBV11-2,CASSPNARRPETQYF,TGTGCCAGCAGCCCTAATGCTAGACGGCCCGAGACCCAGTACTTC
15,TRBD1,TRBJ1-5,-,TRBV7-2,CASSLLQGAGQPQHF,TGTGCCAGCAGCTTACTACAGGGGGCAGGTCAGCCCCAGCATTTT
18,-,TRBJ1-4,few,TRBV7-8,CASSLMTGRFTTNEKLFF,TGTGCCAGCAGCTTAATGACAGGAAGGTTCACAACTAATGAAAAACTGTTTTTT
13,-,TRBJ2-7,-,TRBV18,CASSLRTDHEQYF,TGTGCCAGCTCACTTCGGACAGATCACGAGCAGTACTTC
17,-,TRBJ1-2,-,TRBV7-9,CASSLERGGDTSYGYTF,TGTGCCAGCAGCTTAGAGAGGGGGGGAGACACTAGCTATGGCTACACCTTC
15,-,TRBJ1-3,-,TRBV7-2,CASSLYGGTGNTIYF,TGTGCCAGCAGCTTATACGGTGGGACTGGAAACACCATATATTTT
17,TRBD2,TRBJ2-1,many,TRBV7-2,CASSYLYGGDSYNEQFF,TGTGCCAGCAGCTATCTATACGGGGGGGACTCCTACAATGAGCAGTTCTTC
15,-,TRBJ2-1,few,TRBV6-2/TRBV6-3,CASSYRDRNYNEQFF,TGTGCCAGCAGTTATAGAGACAGAAATTACAATGAGCAGTTCTTC
14,TRBD2,TRBJ2-7,-,TRBV20-1,CSAHGTSGNYEQYF,TGCAGTGCTCACGGGACTAGCGGGAACTACGAGCAGTACTTC
17,TRBD1,TRBJ2-1,-,TRBV12-3/TRBV12-4,CASSPPNTGGNYNEQFF,TGTGCCAGCAGCCCCCCCAATACAGGGGGCAACTACAATGAGCAGTTCTTC